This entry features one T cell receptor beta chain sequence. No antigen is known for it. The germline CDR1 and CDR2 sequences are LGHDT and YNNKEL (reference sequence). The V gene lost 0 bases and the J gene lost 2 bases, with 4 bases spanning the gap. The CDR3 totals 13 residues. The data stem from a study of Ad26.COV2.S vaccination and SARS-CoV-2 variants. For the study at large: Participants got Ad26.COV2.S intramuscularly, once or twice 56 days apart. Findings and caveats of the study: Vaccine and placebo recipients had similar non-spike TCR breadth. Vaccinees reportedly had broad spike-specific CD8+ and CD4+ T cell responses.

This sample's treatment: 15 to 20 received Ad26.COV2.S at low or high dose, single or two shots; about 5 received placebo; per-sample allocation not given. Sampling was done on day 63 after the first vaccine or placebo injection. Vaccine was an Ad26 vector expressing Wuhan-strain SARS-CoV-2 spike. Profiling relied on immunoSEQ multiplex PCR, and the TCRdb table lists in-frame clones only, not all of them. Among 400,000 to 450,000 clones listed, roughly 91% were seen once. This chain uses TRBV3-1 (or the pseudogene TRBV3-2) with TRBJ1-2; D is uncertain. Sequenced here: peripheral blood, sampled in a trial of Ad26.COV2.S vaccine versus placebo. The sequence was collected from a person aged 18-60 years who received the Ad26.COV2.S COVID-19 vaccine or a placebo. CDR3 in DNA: TGTGCCAGCAGCCAAGACAGGAACTATGGCTACACCTTC. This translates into CASSQDRNYGYTF.